This T cell receptor (beta chain) is drawn from a study of PD-L1 blockade in urothelial cancer. In the study overall: Patients' atezolizumab regimen, 1,200 mg intravenously every 3 weeks, began in 2014. Anywhere from 0 to 3 prior chemotherapy regimens had been received by patients. Blood analysis was done at 3 weeks (second dose) and 6 weeks after treatment began.

The repertoire was sequenced with immunoSEQ multiplex PCR; TCRdb's copy has only in-frame clones and lacks some. The table shows under 95,000 clones, with 84% occurring only once. Indicated time point: pretreatment peripheral blood. CDR1 and CDR2 from the germline V gene are ENHRY and SYGVKD. The CDR3 consists of 14 residues. Trimming took 7 bases from V and 5 from J, leaving 14 bases between them. V and J are TRBV10-3 and TRBJ2-2, with D maybe TRBD2 (6 bases). The specimen comprised PBMCs, sampled around atezolizumab (anti-PD-L1) treatment. This TCR derives from a man in his 60s with urothelial cancer. For the CDR3, the DNA is TGTGCCATCACTGCGGGAACTCAAACCGGGGAGCTGTTTTTT. As protein: CAITAGTQTGELFF.